The clone carrying this T cell receptor beta chain has more than one count but fewer than ten. No antigen is known for it. This specimen belongs to a study of T-cell memory formation after mild COVID-19. The wider study: Each donor largely had its own TCR clusters. The study, taken as a whole, reports: The study detected some responding clones in pre-infection memory, suggesting cross-reactive memory joined. Clones contracting over day 15 to 85 were CD4/CD8 balanced, with later expanders leaning CD4+. Among clones peaking at day 37 in the second wave, SARS-CoV-2 specificity remained unconfirmed.

Germline CDR1 SNHLY, CDR2 FYNNEI. The trim removed 7 bases at V and 5 bases at J, leaving 4 bases unmatched. The CDR3 runs 12 residues. TCRdb re-called the 5' RACE reads with MiXCR, one entry per CDR3 protein. Of 470,000 or so distinct CDR3 sequences listed, 20% are singletons. The receptor's source is an adult woman who had mild COVID-19 (a few samples of this study predate the infection). Cell type and time point are not known. The chain is built from TRBV2 and TRBJ2-5; TRBD2 matches 7 bases. Material for sequencing was PBMCs or a T cell subset sorted from them (not recorded which). This CDR3 is CASNGLDETQYF. The CDR3 DNA follows: TGTGCCAGCAACGGACTAGATGAGACCCAGTACTTC.